What follows describes a single T cell receptor beta chain. The antigen it binds to is not known. Per-base quality was not reported, and no clone a single base away is much larger than it. These data are taken from a study of T cell responses to AZD1222 COVID-19 vaccine (TCRdb year 2021). Concerning the study at large: Because spike-specific TCR depth and breadth did not differ between the two schedules, AZD1222 recipients who got a second dose at roughly 4 weeks were pooled with those who got a second dose at roughly 12 weeks. TCR sequencing covered roughly 230 trial participants: some 210 given two doses of AZD1222 and 26 given two doses of MenACWY control vaccine. Trial participants were enrolled into age subgroups of 18-55, 56-69 and 70-plus years, which contained about 160, 30 and 59 TCR-sequenced participants, respectively. Points the paper makes about the study in general: The whole spike protein was spanned by vaccine-associated CD4 TCRs, and dominant responses were seen in regions 160-218 and 743-854. Reportedly, close to half of the unique spike-specific TCRs recognized epitopes lying outside the regions that are mutated in the B.1.351 and B.1.1.7 variants. In the small 56-69-year group, the increase in depth fell short of significance, most likely because of low power. Because no samples from the day 14 peak response were available, repertoires could be characterized only after the peak T cell response. Participants were mostly white British and included more females than males, and it was suggested by the authors that clonal diversity may have been underestimated. After two AZD1222 doses, both the breadth and the depth of spike-specific TCRs were significantly higher than at day 0 and than in MenACWY recipients. Conclusions about previously exposed vaccinees are limited, since just six AZD1222 recipients were seropositive for SARS-CoV-2 at baseline.

CDR1 KGHSH and CDR2 LQKENI are derived from the germline V gene. V is pared back by 2 bases and J by 9 bases, with 14 bases lying between the germline termini. Including the terminal cysteine and phenylalanine, the CDR3 comprises 14 residues. This entry keeps only the CDR3 DNA: 42 bases, framed from base 1. The CDR3 regions of human TCRbeta chains were analyzed by immunosequencing. Turning to the authors' computational methods: Repertoire TCRs were matched against a reference library of SARS-CoV-2-specific TCRs generated with the MIRA antigen-specificity platform. Breadth was defined as the fraction of unique TCRs that were SARS-CoV-2-associated, and depth was defined as the fraction of total T cells that were SARS-CoV-2-associated. Using the MIRA data, every spike-specific TCR was mapped to the spike region that the TCR reacted to and assigned to either a CD4 or a CD8 class. Log10-transformed breadth and depth values were compared by one-way ANOVA with Sidak's multiple comparisons tests. In its TCRdb copy, this immuneACCESS table keeps in-frame sequences only and misses some clones. Where compared with another copy, unresolved V genes explain less than half of these, and the others have no known cause. For V, J and clone size, that table is used; D and trimming come from the DNA. The sample yields just under 100,000 clones; 70% to 90% were counted once. The leading ten clones occupy 2.5% to 3% of the sample.

What this sample's time point label stands for: baseline before first vaccination. Vaccinee samples were obtained from the UK trials COV001 and COV002, which included a single-blind randomized controlled phase 2/3 trial of AZD1222 (ChAdOx1 nCoV-19) in healthy adults. Trial participant PBMC samples were collected at day 0 and day 28 after the second dose for TCRbeta chain sequencing. The source material was peripheral blood, sampled on day 0 of AZD1222 vaccination. The chain uses TRBV18 and TRBJ2-1; possibly the D gene is TRBD2, per 5 matching bases. The TCR was taken from an adult in good health. The sequenced DNA: TGTGCCAGCTCACCAGGAGAGGGCTGGGGTGAGCAGTTCTTC. Its protein reads: CASSPGEGWGEQFF.